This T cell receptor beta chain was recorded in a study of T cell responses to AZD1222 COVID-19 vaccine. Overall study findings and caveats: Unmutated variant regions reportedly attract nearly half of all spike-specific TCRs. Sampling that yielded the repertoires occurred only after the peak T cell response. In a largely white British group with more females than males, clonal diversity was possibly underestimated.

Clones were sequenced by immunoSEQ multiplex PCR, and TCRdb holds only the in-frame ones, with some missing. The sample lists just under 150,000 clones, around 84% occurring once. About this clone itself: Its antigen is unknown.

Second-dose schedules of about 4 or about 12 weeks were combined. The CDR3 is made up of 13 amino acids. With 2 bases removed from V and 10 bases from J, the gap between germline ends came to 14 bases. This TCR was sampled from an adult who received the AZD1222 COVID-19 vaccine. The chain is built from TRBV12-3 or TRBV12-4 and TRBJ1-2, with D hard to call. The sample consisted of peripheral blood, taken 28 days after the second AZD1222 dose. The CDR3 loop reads CASSLPPRPDYTF. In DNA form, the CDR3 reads TGTGCCAGCAGTTTACCCCCCCGGCCAGACTACACCTTC.